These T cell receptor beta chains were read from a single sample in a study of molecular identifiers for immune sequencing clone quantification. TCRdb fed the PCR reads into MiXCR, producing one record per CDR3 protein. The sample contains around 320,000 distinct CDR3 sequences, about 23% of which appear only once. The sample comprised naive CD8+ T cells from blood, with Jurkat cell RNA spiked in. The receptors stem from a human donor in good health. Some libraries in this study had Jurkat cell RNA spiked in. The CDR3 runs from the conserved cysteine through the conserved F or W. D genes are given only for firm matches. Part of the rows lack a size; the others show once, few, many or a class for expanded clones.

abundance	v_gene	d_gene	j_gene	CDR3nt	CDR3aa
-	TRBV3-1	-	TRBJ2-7	TGTGCCAGCAGCCAGGAAGGAGACAGCCGGGAGCAGTACTTC	CASSQEGDSREQYF
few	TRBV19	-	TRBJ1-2	TGTGCCAGTAGTATCACTGGACAACGAGGCTACACCTTC	CASSITGQRGYTF
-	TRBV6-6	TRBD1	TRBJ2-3	TGTGCCAGCAGGACCGACAGGGCCGTGACAGATACGCATTATTTT	CASRTDRAVTDTHYF
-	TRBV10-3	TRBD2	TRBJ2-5	TGTGCCATCAGTGATGAGACGGGGGGGCGGGAGACCCAGTACTTC	CAISDETGGRETQYF
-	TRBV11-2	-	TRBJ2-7	TGTGCCAGCAGCTTAGCCCCAGGCTCCTACAAGCAGTACTTC	CASSLAPGSYKQYF
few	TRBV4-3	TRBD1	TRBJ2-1	TGCGCCAGCAGCCAAGATGTTAGTGGGACAGGGGCTAATGAGCAGTTCTTC	CASSQDVSGTGANEQFF
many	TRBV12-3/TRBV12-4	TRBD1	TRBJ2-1	TGTGCCAGCAGTCCAGGACAGGGACCAGGCAATGAGCAGTTCTTC	CASSPGQGPGNEQFF
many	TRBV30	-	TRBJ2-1	TGTGCCTGGAGTATGCAGGGCAATGAGCAGTTCTTC	CAWSMQGNEQFF
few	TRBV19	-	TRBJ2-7	TGTGCCACCGGATCGGGGTCCGCCGCCTACGAGCAGTACTTC	CATGSGSAAYEQYF
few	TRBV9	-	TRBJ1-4	TGTGCCAGCAGCCCATTCCTAGGGACAACTAATGAAAAACTGTTTTTT	CASSPFLGTTNEKLFF
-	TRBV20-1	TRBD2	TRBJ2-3	TGCAGTGCTGACCCTAGCGGGAGTACGGATACGCAGTATTTT	CSADPSGSTDTQYF
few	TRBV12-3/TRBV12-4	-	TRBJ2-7	TGTGCCAGCGGAATGCCTGAGTCCTACGAGCAGTACTTC	CASGMPESYEQYF
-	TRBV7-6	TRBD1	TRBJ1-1	TGTGCCAGCAGCGGGGGGACAGGGACTGAAGCTTTCTTT	CASSGGTGTEAFF
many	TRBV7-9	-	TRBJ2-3	TGTGCCAGCAGCTTACGGGAGGACAGTTCTAGCACAGATACGCAGTATTTT	CASSLREDSSSTDTQYF
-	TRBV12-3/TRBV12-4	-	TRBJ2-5	TGTGCCAGCAGTCACACGTTCCAAGCGACCCAGTACTTC	CASSHTFQATQYF
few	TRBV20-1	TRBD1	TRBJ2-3	TGCAGTGCTAGACCGGGACAGCTAGATACGCAGTATTTT	CSARPGQLDTQYF
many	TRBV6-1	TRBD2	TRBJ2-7	TGTGCCAGCAAGAGATGGGGGGGGATTAACGAGCAGTACTTC	CASKRWGGINEQYF
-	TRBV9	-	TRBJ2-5	TGTGCCAGCAGCCTGGGCTTCCAAGAGGCCCAGTACTTC	CASSLGFQEAQYF
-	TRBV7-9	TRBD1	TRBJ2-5	TGTGCCAGCAGCTTCCCGGGACAGGGGTCCCCAGAGACCCAGTACTTC	CASSFPGQGSPETQYF
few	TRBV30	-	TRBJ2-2	TGTGCCTGGAGTGTAGGTCTGGTCACCGGGGAGCTGTTTTTT	CAWSVGLVTGELFF
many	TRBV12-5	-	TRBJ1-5	TGTGCTAGTGGTTTGACCAGTCAGCCCCAGCATTTT	CASGLTSQPQHF
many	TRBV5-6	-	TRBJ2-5	TGTGCCAGCAGCTTGCCCAGCTATGGGGAGACCCAGTACTTC	CASSLPSYGETQYF
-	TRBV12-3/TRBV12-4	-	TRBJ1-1	TGTGCCAGCAGTTTATCGGGGGATGGAGCTTTCTTT	CASSLSGDGAFF
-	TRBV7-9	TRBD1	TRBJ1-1	TGTGCCAGCAGCTCAGGGGGACAGCCCACTGAAGCTTTCTTT	CASSSGGQPTEAFF
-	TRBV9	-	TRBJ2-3	TGTGCCAGCAGCGCCACGGGACTCCACACAGATACGCAGTATTTT	CASSATGLHTDTQYF
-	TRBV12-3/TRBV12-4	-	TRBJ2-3	TGTGCCAGCAGTTGGACAGAAGCCACAGATACGCAGTATTTT	CASSWTEATDTQYF
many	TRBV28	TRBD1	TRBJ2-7	TGTGCCAGCAGTCCTCGGACAGGGGGCGAGCAGTACTTC	CASSPRTGGEQYF
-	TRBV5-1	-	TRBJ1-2	TGCGCCAGCAGCTTGGTACAGGGAAACTATGGCTACACCTTC	CASSLVQGNYGYTF
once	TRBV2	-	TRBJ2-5	TGTGCCAGCAGTGATACCAGGGAATCGAAAGAGACCCATTACTTC	CASSDTRESKETHYF
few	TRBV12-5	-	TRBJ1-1	TGTGCTAGTGGTTTGGTACCCTATGGTACCCAGGGGAACACTGAAGCTTTCTTT	CASGLVPYGTQGNTEAFF
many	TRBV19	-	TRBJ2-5	TGTGCCAGTAGTATTGTCCTGGGGACGGAGACCCAGTACTTC	CASSIVLGTETQYF
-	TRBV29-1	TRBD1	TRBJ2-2	TGCAGCGTTGAAGACCAACCAGGGGGTGACGGGGAGCTGTTTTTT	CSVEDQPGGDGELFF
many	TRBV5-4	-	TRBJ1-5	TGTGCCAGCAGCTTGCAAGGGGGGGACCAGCCCCAGCATTTT	CASSLQGGDQPQHF
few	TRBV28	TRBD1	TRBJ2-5	TGTGCCAGCAGTTTCGGAGCAGTTTGGGGGACACAGGGGGAGACCCAGTACTTC	CASSFGAVWGTQGETQYF
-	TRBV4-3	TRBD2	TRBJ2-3	TGCGCCAGCAGCTCGCGTAGCGGGGGGGCCGAGGATACGCAGTATTTT	CASSSRSGGAEDTQYF
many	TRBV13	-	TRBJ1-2	TGTGCCAGCAGCTTAGCAGCATCAGCGAACTATGGCTACACCTTC	CASSLAASANYGYTF
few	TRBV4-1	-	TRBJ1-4	TGCGCCAGCAGCCAAGAGAGGGGCCAAGGAACTAATGAAAAACTGTTTTTT	CASSQERGQGTNEKLFF
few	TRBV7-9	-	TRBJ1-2	TGTGCCAGCAGCCCCATCCTTAGGGGTCGTGACTATGGCTACACCTTC	CASSPILRGRDYGYTF
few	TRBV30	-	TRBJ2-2	TGTGCCTGGAGTGTAGACTGGAACACCGGGGAGCTGTTTTTT	CAWSVDWNTGELFF
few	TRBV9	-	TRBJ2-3	TGTGCCAGCAGCGTCTTCGGGAGAGACGCAGATACGCAGTATTTT	CASSVFGRDADTQYF
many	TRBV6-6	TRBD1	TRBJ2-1	TGTGCCAGCAGTTACCTGCCCAGGGGGCATGAGCAGTTCTTC	CASSYLPRGHEQFF
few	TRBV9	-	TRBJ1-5	TGTGCCAGCAGCGCGGAGGGACAACTCAATCAGCCCCAGCATTTT	CASSAEGQLNQPQHF
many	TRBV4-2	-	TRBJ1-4	TGTGCCAGCAGCCCCACCGAGGGACAAGTTAATGAAAAACTGTTTTTT	CASSPTEGQVNEKLFF
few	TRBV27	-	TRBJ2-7	TGTGCCAGCAGCCGGTCCGGGTCCGAGCAGTACTTC	CASSRSGSEQYF
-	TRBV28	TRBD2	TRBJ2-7	TGTGCCAGCAGGCAAAGGACTAGCTCCTACGAGCGGTACTTC	CASRQRTSSYERYF
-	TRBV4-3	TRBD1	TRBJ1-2	TGCGCCAGCAGCCAAGACCGCGGACAGGGATACTATGGCTACACCTTC	CASSQDRGQGYYGYTF
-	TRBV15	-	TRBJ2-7	TGTGCCACCGGCGGCGGGAACGGGTACGAGCAGTACTTC	CATGGGNGYEQYF
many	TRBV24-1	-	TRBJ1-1	TGTGCCACCAGTGACCACGGAGGGGGCACTGAAGCTTTCTTT	CATSDHGGGTEAFF
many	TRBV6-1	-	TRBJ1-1	TGTGCCAGCAGTGAGGATTCGTTAAACACTGAAGCTTTCTTT	CASSEDSLNTEAFF